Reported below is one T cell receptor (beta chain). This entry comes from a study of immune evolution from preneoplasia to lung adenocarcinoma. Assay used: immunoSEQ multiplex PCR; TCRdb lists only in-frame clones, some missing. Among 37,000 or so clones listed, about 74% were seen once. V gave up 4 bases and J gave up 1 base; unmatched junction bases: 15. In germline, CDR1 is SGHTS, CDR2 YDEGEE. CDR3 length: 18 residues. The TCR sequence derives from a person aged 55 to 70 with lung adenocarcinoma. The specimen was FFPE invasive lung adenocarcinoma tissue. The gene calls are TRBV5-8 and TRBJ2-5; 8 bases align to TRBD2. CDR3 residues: CASSQDLAGAVIQETQYF. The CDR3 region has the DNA TGTGCCAGCAGCCAAGATCTAGCGGGTGCTGTCATCCAAGAGACCCAGTACTTC.